These T cell receptor beta chains were read from a single sample in a study of OX40 agonist ivuxolimab in advanced cancers. The method was immunoSEQ multiplex PCR; TCRdb's version includes in-frame clones alone and lacks a portion of them. This table has some 83,000 clones, 90% appearing once. The sample consisted of CD4+ or CD8+ T cells sorted from blood, taken in a trial of the OX40 agonist ivuxolimab. The receptors derive from an adult with an advanced solid tumor such as melanoma, head and neck, liver or kidney cancer. Both conserved end residues are part of each CDR3. Only part of the rows carry a size: once, few, many, or a class if the clone is expanded.

J gene | V gene | clone size | CDR3 protein
TRBJ2-1 | TRBV4-3 | - | CASSQDRSGEQFF
TRBJ2-7 | TRBV11-3 | - | CASSYREGYEQYF
TRBJ2-3 | TRBV19 | - | CASSIDPGPTDTQYF
TRBJ1-1 | TRBV20-1 | few | CSAPDAIEAFF
TRBJ1-6 | TRBV9 | - | CASSSRRESSPLHF
TRBJ2-4 | TRBV7-9 | - | CASSFKGGKDIQYF
TRBJ2-1 | TRBV27 | - | CASSRSGVHSYNEQFF
TRBJ2-7 | TRBV18 | once | CASSPRAGGLYEQYF
TRBJ2-2 | TRBV11-2 | - | CASSIDSGITGELFF
TRBJ2-5 | TRBV5-1 | - | CASSPTGGGLETQYF
TRBJ2-3 | TRBV5-6 | - | CASSLESGSLVTDTQYF
TRBJ2-7 | TRBV4-2 | once | CASSQVTSGRYEQYF
TRBJ2-5 | TRBV10-3 | - | CAIGDGRKETQYF
TRBJ2-2 | TRBV11-2 | - | CASSLQGSTGELFF
TRBJ2-7 | TRBV5-6 | - | CASSFHYEQYF
TRBJ1-2 | TRBV7-2 | - | CASSEDRASSYGYTF
TRBJ1-2 | TRBV10-3 | - | CAISGIGTNYGYTF
TRBJ2-7 | TRBV28 | - | CASSPSGQPYEQYF
TRBJ2-5 | TRBV5-8 | - | CASSFGVLAQETQYF
TRBJ1-2 | TRBV11-3 | - | CASSNPGTGRYGYTF
TRBJ2-1 | TRBV11-3 | few | CASSLVVGAHNEQFF
TRBJ2-1 | TRBV5-6 | - | CASSLAGAGVGGNEQFF
TRBJ2-7 | TRBV18 | - | CASSPLGTEYEQYF
TRBJ2-7 | TRBV6-5 | - | CASRKGGIIYEQYF
TRBJ2-5 | TRBV11-2 | - | CASSLLTTGEETQYF
TRBJ1-2 | TRBV7-9 | - | CASSLAKGTGDNYGYTF
TRBJ2-3 | TRBV7-6 | - | CASSLVARPTDTQYF
TRBJ2-5 | TRBV5-1 | - | CASSLKGQGRETQYF
TRBJ1-2 | TRBV4-3 | - | CASSQGQRPYGYTF
TRBJ1-2 | TRBV5-4 | - | CASSRTGGDYGYTF
TRBJ1-2 | TRBV19 | - | CASSHDRAPYGYTF
TRBJ1-5 | TRBV19 | - | CASNRDRGYSNQPQHF
TRBJ2-7 | TRBV5-1 | - | CASSRLPGAQTYEQYF
TRBJ2-7 | TRBV2 | - | CASSGLTSSYEQYF
TRBJ1-5 | TRBV28 | - | CASSLGRWDQPQHF
TRBJ1-4 | TRBV28 | - | CASSLQQGGEKLFF
TRBJ2-7 | TRBV10-3 | - | CAISGAGSSEQYF
TRBJ1-4 | TRBV15 | - | CATSRGQDTNEKLFF
TRBJ2-5 | TRBV19 | - | CASSIKLGYETQYF
TRBJ2-3 | TRBV7-9 | - | CASSLEGTSGYTDTQYF
TRBJ1-4 | TRBV7-2 | - | CASSRRTGITNEKLFF
TRBJ1-2 | TRBV28 | - | CASSLPRGYGYTF
TRBJ1-2 | TRBV7-2 | - | CASSLAPGNYGYTF
TRBJ2-3 | TRBV19 | - | CASTSSGTPNTQYF
TRBJ1-3 | TRBV19 | - | CASSIPGQGASGNTIYF
TRBJ1-2 | TRBV7-2 | - | CASSPIGTGANYGYTF
TRBJ2-2 | TRBV19 | once | CASRTGQGYTGELFF
TRBJ2-2 | TRBV18 | - | CASSRDTRNTGELFF